A selection of T cell receptor beta chains follows, all from one sample in a study of T cells in Graves' hyperthyroidism and ophthalmopathy. TCRdb used MiXCR to reprocess the multiplex PCR reads, holding one entry per CDR3 protein. The sample has hundreds of thousands of distinct CDR3 sequences, around a sixth seen once. The source material was blood. The receptors were sampled from a woman between 50 and 59 years old with Graves' hyperthyroidism that later progressed to Graves' ophthalmopathy. The CDR3 runs from the conserved cysteine through the conserved F or W. The D gene is left open where the match is weak. The size field is filled for only some rows; it gives once, few, many or a size class.

cdr3_length clone_size d_call j_call v_call cdr3_aa cdr3_nt
14 . . TRBJ1-2 TRBV20-1 CSANEGRSDYGYTF TGCAGTGCCAACGAAGGGCGTTCGGACTATGGCTACACCTTC
14 many TRBD1 TRBJ1-2 TRBV7-9 CASSPWTGSYGYTF TGTGCCAGCAGCCCGTGGACAGGAAGCTATGGCTACACCTTC
15 few . TRBJ1-1 TRBV5-1 CASSLSGLANTEAFF TGCGCCAGCAGCTTGTCCGGGTTAGCCAACACTGAAGCTTTCTTT
16 many TRBD1 TRBJ1-4 TRBV3-1 CASSQLPGTGEEKLFF TGTGCCAGCAGCCAACTTCCCGGGACAGGGGAGGAAAAACTGTTTTTT
17 many TRBD1 TRBJ2-1 TRBV2 CASSDPGQGDLRREQFF TGTGCCAGCAGCGATCCGGGACAGGGGGACTTGCGCCGTGAGCAGTTCTTC
13 many . TRBJ1-5 TRBV20-1 CSAKTPGNQPQHF TGCAGTGCCAAGACCCCGGGGAATCAGCCCCAGCATTTT
13 few . TRBJ1-2 TRBV6-5 CASSYEDSLLYTF TGTGCCAGCAGTTACGAGGACAGCCTTTTATACACCTTC
17 many . TRBJ2-3 TRBV11-2 CASSLGGWGASTDTQYF TGTGCCAGCAGCTTAGGGGGATGGGGGGCCAGCACAGATACGCAGTATTTT
11 many . TRBJ1-6 TRBV12-3/TRBV12-4 CASSAGFRIHF TGTGCCAGCAGCGCGGGATTTAGAATCCACTTT
14 . . TRBJ1-3 TRBV5-1 CASSSEGTGNTIYF TGCGCCAGCAGCTCCGAAGGCACTGGAAACACCATATATTTT
16 few TRBD1 TRBJ2-2 TRBV28 CATLLRLTGATGELFF TGTGCCACCCTCCTGAGGTTGACAGGGGCCACCGGGGAGCTGTTTTTT
17 many TRBD2 TRBJ2-5 TRBV10-3 CAISESTTRGGQETQYF TGTGCCATCAGTGAGTCGACTACGCGGGGGGGACAAGAGACCCAGTACTTC
12 . . TRBJ1-6 TRBV10-3 CAIRRGDSPLHF TGTGCCATCAGGAGGGGTGATTCACCCCTCCACTTT
14 many TRBD2 TRBJ2-5 TRBV7-3 CASSSGLAGETQYF TGTGCCAGCAGCTCGGGACTAGCGGGGGAGACCCAGTACTTC
16 many . TRBJ2-3 TRBV7-9 CATAYRGYAHTDTQYF TGTGCCACCGCCTACCGGGGGTACGCCCACACAGATACGCAGTATTTT
14 . TRBD1 TRBJ1-4 TRBV20-1 CSATILQGDEKLFF TGCAGTGCTACAATACTACAGGGGGATGAAAAACTGTTTTTT
15 many . TRBJ2-1 TRBV2 CASSGTGPRVDEQFF TGTGCCAGCAGTGGCACCGGGCCACGAGTCGATGAGCAGTTCTTC
15 few . TRBJ2-7 TRBV6-9 CASSYQPGSGYEQYF TGTGCCAGCAGTTATCAACCGGGCAGCGGCTACGAGCAGTACTTC
17 . TRBD1 TRBJ1-2 TRBV6-2/TRBV6-3 CASSYSIQDRVIGGYTF TGTGCCAGCAGTTACTCGATTCAGGACAGGGTCATCGGTGGCTACACCTTC
13 . . TRBJ1-2 TRBV13 CASSWQGVLGYTF TGTGCCAGCAGCTGGCAGGGCGTTCTTGGCTACACCTTC
14 few . TRBJ1-1 TRBV6-1 CASARQGEGTEAFF TGTGCCAGCGCTCGCCAGGGTGAGGGGACTGAAGCTTTCTTT
14 many . TRBJ1-5 TRBV2 CASSEIRAGQPQHF TGTGCCAGCAGTGAGATCAGGGCGGGCCAGCCCCAGCATTTT
14 many . TRBJ2-7 TRBV5-8 CASPLPGETYEQYF TGTGCCTCCCCCCTGCCGGGGGAAACCTACGAGCAGTACTTC
13 . . TRBJ1-2 TRBV11-2 CASSLAESYGYTF TGTGCCAGCAGCTTAGCGGAAAGCTATGGCTACACCTTC
16 few . TRBJ2-1 TRBV6-2/TRBV6-3 CASSYSTRPGYNEQFF TGTGCCAGCAGTTACTCGACCAGGCCGGGGTACAATGAGCAGTTCTTC
14 many . TRBJ1-6 TRBV9 CASTRNLGDSPLHF TGTGCCAGCACGCGTAACCTGGGGGATTCACCCCTCCACTTT
16 few TRBD2 TRBJ2-1 TRBV2 CASRDKAGGAYNEQFF TGTGCCAGCAGAGATAAAGCGGGGGGCGCCTACAATGAGCAGTTCTTC
19 . TRBD2 TRBJ2-1 TRBV20-1 CSARDLSGGLIVSYNEQFF TGCAGTGCTAGAGATTTGAGCGGGGGGCTGATAGTCTCCTACAATGAGCAGTTCTTC
11 many . TRBJ2-3 TRBV29-1 CSVEGENTQYF TGCAGCGTTGAAGGGGAAAATACGCAGTATTTT
13 few . TRBJ2-7 TRBV6-1 CASNKGLAYEQYF TGTGCCAGCAATAAAGGACTGGCCTACGAGCAGTACTTC
14 once TRBD1 TRBJ2-1 TRBV19 CASSIRDSYNEQFF TGTGCCAGTAGTATACGGGACAGTTACAATGAGCAGTTCTTC
13 many . TRBJ1-5 TRBV3-1 CASSQAGNQPQHF TGTGCCAGCAGCCAAGCCGGGAATCAGCCCCAGCATTTT
14 many . TRBJ2-5 TRBV11-2 CASSLWAGQETQYF TGTGCCAGCAGCTTATGGGCAGGACAAGAGACCCAGTACTTC
13 . . TRBJ1-1 TRBV4-1 CASRTSLYTEAFF TGCGCCAGCAGAACCTCGCTCTACACTGAAGCTTTCTTT
13 few . TRBJ2-1 TRBV6-1 CASSTRTDNEQFF TGTGCCAGCAGTACCCGGACGGACAATGAGCAGTTCTTC
16 many . TRBJ2-3 TRBV20-1 CSASIVAEASTDTQYF TGCAGTGCTTCGATCGTAGCGGAAGCTAGCACAGATACGCAGTATTTT
15 . . TRBJ2-3 TRBV7-9 CASSLARRITDTQYF TGTGCCAGCAGCTTAGCGCGCCGAATCACAGATACGCAGTATTTT
14 few . TRBJ1-5 TRBV20-1 CSARDKYSNQPQHF TGCAGTGCTAGGGACAAGTATAGCAATCAGCCCCAGCATTTT
12 few . TRBJ1-5 TRBV20-1 CSAQLGAQPQHF TGCAGTGCCCAACTGGGGGCTCAGCCCCAGCATTTT